This TCR beta chain came from a study of T cell responses to AZD1222 COVID-19 vaccine. Overall study context: Second doses at about 4 or about 12 weeks were pooled. Overall study results and limits: Donors were chiefly white British, with a greater number of females, and clonal diversity was perhaps underestimated.

As concerns this clone: The target antigen is unknown.

Some clones are missing from TCRdb's copy, which holds only in-frame ones; the method was immunoSEQ multiplex PCR. The table lists approximately 150,000 clones, 93% of them singletons. This CDR3 has 15 residues. CDR1 is LNHDA and CDR2 is SQIVND in the germline V gene (reference sequence). V was shortened by 9 bases and J by 5 bases, with 22 bases between the two germline ends. The source material was peripheral blood, sampled on day 0 of AZD1222 vaccination. This receptor was identified in an adult in good health. The chain is built from TRBV19 and TRBJ1-2; tentatively, D is TRBD1 (5 bases). Here the CDR3 reads CASHQGTSPVYGYTF. The CDR3 DNA is TGTGCCAGCCATCAAGGGACGAGCCCGGTATATGGCTACACCTTC. Full variable domain (remainder filled in from reference TRBV19 and TRBJ1-2): DGGITQSPKYLFRKEGQNVTLSCEQNLNHDAMYWYRQDPGQGLRLIYYSQIVNDFQKGDIAEGYSVSREKKESFPLTVTSAQKNPTAFYLCASHQGTSPVYGYTFGSGTRLTVV.